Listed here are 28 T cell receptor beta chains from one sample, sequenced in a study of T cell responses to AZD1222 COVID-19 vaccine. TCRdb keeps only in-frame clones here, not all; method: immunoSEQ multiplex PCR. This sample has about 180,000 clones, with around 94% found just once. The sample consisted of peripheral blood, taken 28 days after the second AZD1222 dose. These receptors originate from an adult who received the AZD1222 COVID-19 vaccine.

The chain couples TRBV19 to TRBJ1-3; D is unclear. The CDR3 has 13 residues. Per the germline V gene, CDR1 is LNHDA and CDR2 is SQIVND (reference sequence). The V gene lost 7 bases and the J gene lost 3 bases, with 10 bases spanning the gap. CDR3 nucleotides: TGTGCCAGTACCCCGGGCATTGGAAACACCATATATTTT. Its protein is CASTPGIGNTIYF.

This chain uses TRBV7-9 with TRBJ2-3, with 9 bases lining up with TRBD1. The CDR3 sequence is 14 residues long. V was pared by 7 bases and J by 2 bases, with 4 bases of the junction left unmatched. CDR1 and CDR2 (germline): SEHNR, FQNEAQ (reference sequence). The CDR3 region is CASTKQGATDTQYF. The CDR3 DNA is TGTGCCAGCACCAAACAGGGGGCCACAGATACGCAGTATTTT.

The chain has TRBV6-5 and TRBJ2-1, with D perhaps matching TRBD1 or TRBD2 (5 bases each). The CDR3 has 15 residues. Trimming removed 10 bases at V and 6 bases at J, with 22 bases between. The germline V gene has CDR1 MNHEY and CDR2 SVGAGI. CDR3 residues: CATSRFDGTGNEQFF. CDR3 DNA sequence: TGTGCCACCAGCCGGTTTGATGGGACCGGCAATGAGCAGTTCTTC.

The chain's CDR3 is CASSLEAGGTGNTIYF. The CDR3 nucleotides are TGCGCCAGCAGCTTGGAGGCCGGGGGCACTGGAAACACCATATATTTT. This sequence joins TRBV5-1 and TRBJ1-3, with D possibly being TRBD1 (6 bases). Germline V lookup: CDR1 SGHRS, CDR2 YFSETQ. The V gene lost 0 bases and the J gene lost 2 bases, with 12 bases spanning the gap. This CDR3 is built from 16 residues.

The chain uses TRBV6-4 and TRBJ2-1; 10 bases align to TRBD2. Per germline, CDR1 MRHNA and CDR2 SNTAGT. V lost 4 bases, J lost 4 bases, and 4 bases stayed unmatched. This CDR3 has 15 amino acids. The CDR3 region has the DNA TGTGCCAGCAGTGCCGAACTAGCGGGGTACAATGAGCAGTTCTTC. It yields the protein CASSAELAGYNEQFF.

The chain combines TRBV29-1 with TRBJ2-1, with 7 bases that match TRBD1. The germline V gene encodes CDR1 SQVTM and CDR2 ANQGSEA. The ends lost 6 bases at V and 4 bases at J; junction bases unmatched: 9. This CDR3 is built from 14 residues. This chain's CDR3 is CSVAPGTAYNEQFF. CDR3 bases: TGCAGCGTCGCCCCCGGGACAGCGTACAATGAGCAGTTCTTC.

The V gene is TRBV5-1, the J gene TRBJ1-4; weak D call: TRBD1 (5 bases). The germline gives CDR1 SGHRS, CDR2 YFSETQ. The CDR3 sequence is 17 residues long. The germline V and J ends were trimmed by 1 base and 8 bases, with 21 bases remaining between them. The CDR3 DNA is TGCGCCAGCAGCTTGCAAGGGGCCGGAGCGCGTGACGAAAAACTGTTTTTT. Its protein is CASSLQGAGARDEKLFF.

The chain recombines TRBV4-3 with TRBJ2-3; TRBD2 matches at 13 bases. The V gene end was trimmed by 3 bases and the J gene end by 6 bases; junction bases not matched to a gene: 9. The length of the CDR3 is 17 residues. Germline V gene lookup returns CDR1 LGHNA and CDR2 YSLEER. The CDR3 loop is CASSQALAGGPTDTQYF. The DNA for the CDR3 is TGCGCCAGCAGCCAGGCACTAGCGGGGGGGCCCACTGATACGCAGTATTTT.

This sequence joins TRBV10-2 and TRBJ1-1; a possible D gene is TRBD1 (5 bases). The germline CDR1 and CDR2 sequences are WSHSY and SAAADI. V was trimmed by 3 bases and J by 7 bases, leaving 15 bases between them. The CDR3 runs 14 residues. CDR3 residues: CASSDHEGRVEAFF. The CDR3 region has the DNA TGCGCCAGCAGTGACCACGAGGGGAGGGTTGAAGCTTTCTTT.

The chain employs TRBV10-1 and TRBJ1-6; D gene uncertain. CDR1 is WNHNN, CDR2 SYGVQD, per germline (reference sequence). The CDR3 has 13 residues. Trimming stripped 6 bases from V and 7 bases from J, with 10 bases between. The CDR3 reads CASSAGSNSPLHF. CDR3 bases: TGCGCCAGCAGCGCAGGCTCCAATTCACCCCTCCACTTT.

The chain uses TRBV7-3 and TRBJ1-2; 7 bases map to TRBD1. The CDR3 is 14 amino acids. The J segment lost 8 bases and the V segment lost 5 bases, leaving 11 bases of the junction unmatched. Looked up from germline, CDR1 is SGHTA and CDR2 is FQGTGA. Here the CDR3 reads CASSQQGRVFGYTF. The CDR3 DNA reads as TGTGCCAGCAGCCAACAGGGGAGAGTCTTCGGCTACACCTTC.

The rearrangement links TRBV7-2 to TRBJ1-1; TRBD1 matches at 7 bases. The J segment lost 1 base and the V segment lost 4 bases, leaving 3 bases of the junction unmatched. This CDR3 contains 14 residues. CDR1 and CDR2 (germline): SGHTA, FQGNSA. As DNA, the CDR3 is TGTGCCAGCAGCTCAGGGGGGACGAACACTGAAGCTTTCTTT. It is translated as CASSSGGTNTEAFF.

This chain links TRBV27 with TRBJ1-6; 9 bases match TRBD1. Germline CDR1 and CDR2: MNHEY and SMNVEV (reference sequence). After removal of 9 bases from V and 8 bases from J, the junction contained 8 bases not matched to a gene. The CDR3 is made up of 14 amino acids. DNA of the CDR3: TGTGCCAGTCGAGGGGGACAGGGCTATTCACCCCTCCACTTT. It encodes CASRGGQGYSPLHF.

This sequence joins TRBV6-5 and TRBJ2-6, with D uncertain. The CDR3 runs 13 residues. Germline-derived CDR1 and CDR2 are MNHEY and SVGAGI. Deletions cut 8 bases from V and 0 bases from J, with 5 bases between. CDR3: CASELSGANVLTF. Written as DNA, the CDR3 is TGTGCCAGCGAACTCTCTGGGGCCAACGTCCTGACTTTC.

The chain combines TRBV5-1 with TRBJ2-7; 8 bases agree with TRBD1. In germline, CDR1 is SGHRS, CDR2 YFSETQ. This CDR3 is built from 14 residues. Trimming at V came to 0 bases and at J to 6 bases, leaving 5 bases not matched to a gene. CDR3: CASSLGQGNREQYF. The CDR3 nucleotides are TGCGCCAGCAGCTTGGGACAGGGGAACCGCGAGCAGTACTTC.

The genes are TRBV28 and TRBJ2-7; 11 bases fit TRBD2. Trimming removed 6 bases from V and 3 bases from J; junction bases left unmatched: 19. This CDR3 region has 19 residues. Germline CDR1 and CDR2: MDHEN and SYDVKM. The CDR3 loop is CASSPTPWGSGRAGYEQYF. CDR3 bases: TGTGCCAGCAGCCCTACCCCTTGGGGTAGCGGGAGGGCCGGCTACGAGCAGTACTTC.

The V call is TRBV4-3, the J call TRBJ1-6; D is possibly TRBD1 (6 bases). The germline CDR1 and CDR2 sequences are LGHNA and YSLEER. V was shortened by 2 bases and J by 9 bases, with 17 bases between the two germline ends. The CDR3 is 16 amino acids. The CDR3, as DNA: TGCGCCAGCAGCCAATGGGGGACAAGGCCGGGTTCACCCCTCCACTTT. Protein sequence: CASSQWGTRPGSPLHF.

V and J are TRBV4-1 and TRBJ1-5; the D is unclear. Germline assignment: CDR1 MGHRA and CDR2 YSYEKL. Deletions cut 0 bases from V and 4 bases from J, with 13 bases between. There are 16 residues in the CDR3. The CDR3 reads CASSQDRGGGNQPQHF. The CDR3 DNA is TGCGCCAGCAGCCAAGATCGCGGAGGTGGGAATCAGCCCCAGCATTTT.

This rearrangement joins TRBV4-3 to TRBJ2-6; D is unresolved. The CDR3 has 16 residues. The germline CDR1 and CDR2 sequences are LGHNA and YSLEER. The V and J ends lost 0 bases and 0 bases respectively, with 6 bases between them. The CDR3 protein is CASSQDWSSGANVLTF. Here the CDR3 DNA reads TGCGCCAGCAGCCAAGACTGGAGCTCTGGGGCCAACGTCCTGACTTTC.

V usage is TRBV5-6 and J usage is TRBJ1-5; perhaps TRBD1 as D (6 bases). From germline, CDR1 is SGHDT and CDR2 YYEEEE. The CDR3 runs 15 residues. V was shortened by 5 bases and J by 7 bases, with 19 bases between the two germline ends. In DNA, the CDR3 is TGTGCCAGCAGTCCTCGAAACTCCGGGGGCCAGCCCCAGCATTTT. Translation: CASSPRNSGGQPQHF.

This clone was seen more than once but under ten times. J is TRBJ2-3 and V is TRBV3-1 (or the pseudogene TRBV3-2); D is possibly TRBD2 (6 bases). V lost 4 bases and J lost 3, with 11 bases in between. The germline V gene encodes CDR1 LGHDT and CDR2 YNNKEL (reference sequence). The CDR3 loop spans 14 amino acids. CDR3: CASSLGLLTDTQYF. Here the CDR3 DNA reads TGTGCCAGCAGCCTGGGACTGCTAACAGATACGCAGTATTTT.

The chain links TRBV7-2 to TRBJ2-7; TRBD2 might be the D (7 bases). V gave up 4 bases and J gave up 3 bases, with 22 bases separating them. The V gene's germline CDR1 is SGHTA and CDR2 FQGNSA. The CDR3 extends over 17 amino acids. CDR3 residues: CASSSNYFSGGFYEQYF. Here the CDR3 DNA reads TGTGCCAGCAGCTCCAACTATTTTTCGGGGGGCTTCTACGAGCAGTACTTC. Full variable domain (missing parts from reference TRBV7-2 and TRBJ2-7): GAGVSQSPSNKVTEKGKDVELRCDPISGHTALYWYRQSLGQGLEFLIYFQGNSAPDKSGLPSDRFSAERTGGSVSTLTIQRTQQEDSAVYLCASSSNYFSGGFYEQYFGPGTRLTVT.

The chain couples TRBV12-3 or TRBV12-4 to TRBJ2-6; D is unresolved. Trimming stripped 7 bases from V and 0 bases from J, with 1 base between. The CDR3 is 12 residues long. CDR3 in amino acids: CASTSGANVLTF. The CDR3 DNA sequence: TGTGCCAGCACCTCTGGGGCCAACGTCCTGACTTTC.

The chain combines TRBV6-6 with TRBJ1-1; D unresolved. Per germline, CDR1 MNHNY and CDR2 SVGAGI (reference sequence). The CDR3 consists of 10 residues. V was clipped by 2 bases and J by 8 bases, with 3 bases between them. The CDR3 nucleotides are TGTGCCAGCAGTTACGGGGAAGCTTTCTTT. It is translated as CASSYGEAFF.

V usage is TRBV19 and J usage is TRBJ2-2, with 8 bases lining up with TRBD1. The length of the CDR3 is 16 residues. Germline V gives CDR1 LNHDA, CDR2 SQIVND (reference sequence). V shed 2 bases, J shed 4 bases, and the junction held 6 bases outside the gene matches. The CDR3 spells CASSILPGQGTGELFF. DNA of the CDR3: TGTGCCAGTAGTATACTCCCAGGACAGGGCACCGGGGAGCTGTTTTTT.

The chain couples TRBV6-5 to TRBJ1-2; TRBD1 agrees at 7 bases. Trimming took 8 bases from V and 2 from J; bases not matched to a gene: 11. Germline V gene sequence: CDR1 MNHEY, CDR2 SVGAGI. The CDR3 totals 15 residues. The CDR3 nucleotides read TGTGCCAGCGTCCTCCGTGTACAGGGGAACTATGGCTACACCTTC. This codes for CASVLRVQGNYGYTF.

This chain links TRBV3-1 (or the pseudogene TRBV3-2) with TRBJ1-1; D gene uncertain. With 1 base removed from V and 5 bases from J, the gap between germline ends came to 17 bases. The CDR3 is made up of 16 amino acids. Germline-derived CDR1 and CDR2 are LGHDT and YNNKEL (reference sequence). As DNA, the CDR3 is TGTGCCAGCAGCCAAGTTGTGACCCACAGTTGGACTGAAGCTTTCTTT. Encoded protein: CASSQVVTHSWTEAFF.

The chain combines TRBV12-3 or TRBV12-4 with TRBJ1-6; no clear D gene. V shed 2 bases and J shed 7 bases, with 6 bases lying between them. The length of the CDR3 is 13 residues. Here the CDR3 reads CASSLFENSPLHF. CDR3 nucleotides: TGTGCCAGCAGTTTATTTGAAAATTCACCCCTCCACTTT.